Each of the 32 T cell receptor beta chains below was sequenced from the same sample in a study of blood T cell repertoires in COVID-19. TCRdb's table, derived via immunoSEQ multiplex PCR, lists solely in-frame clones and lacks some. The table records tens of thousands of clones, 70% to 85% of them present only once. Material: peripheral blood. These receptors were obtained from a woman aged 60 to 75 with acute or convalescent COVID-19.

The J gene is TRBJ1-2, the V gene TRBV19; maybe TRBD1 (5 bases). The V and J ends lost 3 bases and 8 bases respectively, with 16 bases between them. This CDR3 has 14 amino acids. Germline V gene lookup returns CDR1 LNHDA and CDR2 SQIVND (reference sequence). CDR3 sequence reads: CASSIDTPGHGYTF. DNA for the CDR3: TGTGCCAGTAGTATTGACACTCCCGGACACGGCTACACCTTC.

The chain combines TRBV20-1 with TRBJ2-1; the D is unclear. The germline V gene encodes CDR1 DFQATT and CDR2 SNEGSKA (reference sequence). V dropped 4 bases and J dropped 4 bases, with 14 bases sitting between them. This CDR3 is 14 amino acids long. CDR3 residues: CSAIDKPSYNEQFF. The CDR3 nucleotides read TGCAGTGCTATTGATAAGCCTTCGTACAATGAGCAGTTCTTC.

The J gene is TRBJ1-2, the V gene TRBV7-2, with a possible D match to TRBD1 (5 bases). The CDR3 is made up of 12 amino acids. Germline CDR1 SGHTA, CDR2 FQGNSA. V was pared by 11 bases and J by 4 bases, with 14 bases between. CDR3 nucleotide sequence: TGTGCCTCTTCGGCAGGGCTCTATGGCTACACCTTC. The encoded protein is CASSAGLYGYTF.

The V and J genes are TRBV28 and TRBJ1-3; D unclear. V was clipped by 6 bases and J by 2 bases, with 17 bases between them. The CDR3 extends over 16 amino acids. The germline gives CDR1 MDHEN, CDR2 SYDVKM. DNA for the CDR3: TGTGCCAGCAGGCTGACTCCCAGCGTGACTGGAAACACCATATATTTT. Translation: CASRLTPSVTGNTIYF.

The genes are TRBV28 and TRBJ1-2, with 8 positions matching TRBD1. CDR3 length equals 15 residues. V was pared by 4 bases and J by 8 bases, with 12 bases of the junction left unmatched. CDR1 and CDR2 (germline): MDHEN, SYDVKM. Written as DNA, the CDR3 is TGTGCCAGCAGTTCGCCCGGGACAGGCTCAACGGGCTACACCTTC. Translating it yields CASSSPGTGSTGYTF.

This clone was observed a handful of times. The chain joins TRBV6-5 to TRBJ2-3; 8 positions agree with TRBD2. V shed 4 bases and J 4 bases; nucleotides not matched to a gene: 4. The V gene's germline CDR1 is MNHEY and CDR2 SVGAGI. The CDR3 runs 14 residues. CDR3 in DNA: TGTGCCAGCAGTTTACAAGCGGGGGCAGATACGCAGTATTTT. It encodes CASSLQAGADTQYF.

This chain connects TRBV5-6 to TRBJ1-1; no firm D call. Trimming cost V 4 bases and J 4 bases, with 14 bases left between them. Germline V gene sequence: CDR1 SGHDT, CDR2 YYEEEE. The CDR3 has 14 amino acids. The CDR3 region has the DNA TGTGCCAGCAGCAAGCGGACCATCGCCACTGAAGCTTTCTTT. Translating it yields CASSKRTIATEAFF. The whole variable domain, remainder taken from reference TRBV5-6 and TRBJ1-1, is DAGVTQSPTHLIKTRGQQVTLRCSPKSGHDTVSWYQQALGQGPQFIFQYYEEEERQRGNFPDRFSGHQFPNYSSELNVNALLLGDSALYLCASSKRTIATEAFFGQGTRLTVV.

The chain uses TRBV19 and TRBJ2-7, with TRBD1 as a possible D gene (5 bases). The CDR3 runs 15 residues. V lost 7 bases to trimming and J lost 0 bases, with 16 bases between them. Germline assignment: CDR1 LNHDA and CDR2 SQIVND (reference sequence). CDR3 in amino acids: CASTDRPKGSYEQYF. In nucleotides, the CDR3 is TGTGCCAGTACCGACAGACCGAAAGGCTCCTACGAGCAGTACTTC. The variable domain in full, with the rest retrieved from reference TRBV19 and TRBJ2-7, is DGGITQSPKYLFRKEGQNVTLSCEQNLNHDAMYWYRQDPGQGLRLIYYSQIVNDFQKGDIAEGYSVSREKKESFPLTVTSAQKNPTAFYLCASTDRPKGSYEQYFGPGTRLTVT.

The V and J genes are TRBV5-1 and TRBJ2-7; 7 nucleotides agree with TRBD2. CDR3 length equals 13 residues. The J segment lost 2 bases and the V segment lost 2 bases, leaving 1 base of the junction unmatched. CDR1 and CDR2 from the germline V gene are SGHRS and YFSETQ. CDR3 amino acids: CASSLLATYEQYF. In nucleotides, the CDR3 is TGCGCCAGCAGCTTACTAGCGACCTACGAGCAGTACTTC.

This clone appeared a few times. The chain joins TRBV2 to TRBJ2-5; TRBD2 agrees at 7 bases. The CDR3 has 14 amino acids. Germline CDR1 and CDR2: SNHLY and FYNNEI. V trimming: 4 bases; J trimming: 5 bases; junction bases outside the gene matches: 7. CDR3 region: CASSVGIGRETQYF. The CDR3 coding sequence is TGTGCCAGCAGTGTCGGTATCGGGAGGGAGACCCAGTACTTC.

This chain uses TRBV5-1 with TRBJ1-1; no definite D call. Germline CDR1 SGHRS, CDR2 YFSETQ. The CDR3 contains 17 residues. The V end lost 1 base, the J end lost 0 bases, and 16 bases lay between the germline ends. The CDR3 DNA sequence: TGCGCCAGCAGCTTGTTGACTGGTATGGCTTTGAACACTGAAGCTTTCTTT. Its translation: CASSLLTGMALNTEAFF. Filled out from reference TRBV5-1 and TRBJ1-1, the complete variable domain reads KAGVTQTPRYLIKTRGQQVTLSCSPISGHRSVSWYQQTPGQGLQFLFEYFSETQRNKGNFPGRFSGRQFSNSRSEMNVSTLELGDSALYLCASSLLTGMALNTEAFFGQGTRLTVV.

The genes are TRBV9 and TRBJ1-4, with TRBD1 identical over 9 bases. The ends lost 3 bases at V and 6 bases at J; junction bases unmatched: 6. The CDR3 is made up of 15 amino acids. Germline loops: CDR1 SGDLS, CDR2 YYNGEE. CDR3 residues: CASSDGTGRHEKLFF. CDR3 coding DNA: TGTGCCAGCAGCGACGGGACAGGGCGTCATGAAAAACTGTTTTTT.

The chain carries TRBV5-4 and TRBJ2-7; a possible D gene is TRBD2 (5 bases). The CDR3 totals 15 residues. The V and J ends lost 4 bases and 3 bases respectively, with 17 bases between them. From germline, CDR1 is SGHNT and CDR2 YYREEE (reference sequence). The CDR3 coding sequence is TGTGCCAGCAGCCCCGGGGAAAAACGGGACTACGAGCAGTACTTC. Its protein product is CASSPGEKRDYEQYF.

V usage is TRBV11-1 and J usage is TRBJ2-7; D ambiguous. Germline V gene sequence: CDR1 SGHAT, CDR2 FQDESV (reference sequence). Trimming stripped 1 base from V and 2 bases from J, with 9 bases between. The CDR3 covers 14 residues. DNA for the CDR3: TGTGCCAGCAGCTTAGAACACCTCACCTACGAGCAGTACTTC. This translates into CASSLEHLTYEQYF.

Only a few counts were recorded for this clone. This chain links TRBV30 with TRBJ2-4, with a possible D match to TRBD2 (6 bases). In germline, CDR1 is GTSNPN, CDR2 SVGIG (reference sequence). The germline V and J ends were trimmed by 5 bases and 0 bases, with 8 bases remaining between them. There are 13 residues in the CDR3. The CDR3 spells CAWGGVAKNIQYF. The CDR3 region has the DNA TGTGCCTGGGGCGGGGTAGCCAAAAACATTCAGTACTTC.

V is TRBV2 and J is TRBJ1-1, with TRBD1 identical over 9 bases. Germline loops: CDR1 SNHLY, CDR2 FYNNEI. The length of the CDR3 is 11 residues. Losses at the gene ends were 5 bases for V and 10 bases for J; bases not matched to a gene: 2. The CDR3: CASSTGGAAFF. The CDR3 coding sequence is TGTGCCAGCAGTACAGGGGGCGCAGCTTTCTTT.

This chain's CDR3 is CASSLRQETNYGYTF. CDR3 in DNA: TGTGCCAGCAGCTTAAGACAGGAGACAAACTATGGCTACACCTTC. The V gene is TRBV7-3, the J gene TRBJ1-2, with TRBD1 as a possible D gene (6 bases). Trimming cost V 1 base and J 2 bases, with 11 bases left between them. Germline CDR1 SGHTA, CDR2 FQGTGA. The CDR3 sequence is 15 residues long.

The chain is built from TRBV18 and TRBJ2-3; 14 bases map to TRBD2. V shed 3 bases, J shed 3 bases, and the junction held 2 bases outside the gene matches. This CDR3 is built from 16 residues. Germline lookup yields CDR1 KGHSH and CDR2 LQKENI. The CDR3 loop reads CASSPGLAGATDTQYF. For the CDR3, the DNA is TGTGCCAGCTCACCGGGACTAGCGGGAGCGACAGATACGCAGTATTTT.

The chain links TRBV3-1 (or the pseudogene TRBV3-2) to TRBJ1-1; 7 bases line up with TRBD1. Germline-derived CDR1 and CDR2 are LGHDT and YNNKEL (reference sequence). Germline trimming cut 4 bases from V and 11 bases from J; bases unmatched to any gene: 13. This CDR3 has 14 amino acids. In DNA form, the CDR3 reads TGTGCCAGCAGCCCCCAATCGGGCAGGGGGGACGCTTTCTTT. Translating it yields CASSPQSGRGDAFF.

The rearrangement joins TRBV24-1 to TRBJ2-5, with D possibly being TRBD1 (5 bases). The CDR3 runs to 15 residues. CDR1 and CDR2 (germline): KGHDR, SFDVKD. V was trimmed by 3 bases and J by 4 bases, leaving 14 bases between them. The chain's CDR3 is CATSDPQGAVETQYF. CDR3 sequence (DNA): TGTGCCACCAGTGATCCCCAGGGTGCGGTAGAGACCCAGTACTTC.

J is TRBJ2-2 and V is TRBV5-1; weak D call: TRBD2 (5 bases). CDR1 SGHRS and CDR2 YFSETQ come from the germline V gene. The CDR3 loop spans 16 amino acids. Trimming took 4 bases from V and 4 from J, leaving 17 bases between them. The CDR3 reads CASSPLKGEGTGELFF. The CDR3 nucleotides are TGCGCCAGCAGCCCCTTGAAGGGAGAGGGCACCGGGGAGCTGTTTTTT. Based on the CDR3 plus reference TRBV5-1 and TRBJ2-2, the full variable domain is KAGVTQTPRYLIKTRGQQVTLSCSPISGHRSVSWYQQTPGQGLQFLFEYFSETQRNKGNFPGRFSGRQFSNSRSEMNVSTLELGDSALYLCASSPLKGEGTGELFFGEGSRLTVL.

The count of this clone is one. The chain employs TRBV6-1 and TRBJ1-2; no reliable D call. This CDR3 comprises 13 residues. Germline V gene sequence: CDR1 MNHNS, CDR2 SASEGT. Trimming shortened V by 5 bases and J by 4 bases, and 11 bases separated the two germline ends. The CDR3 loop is CASSYQAAYGYTF. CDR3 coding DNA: TGTGCCAGCAGTTATCAGGCAGCCTATGGCTACACCTTC.

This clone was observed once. The CDR3 spells CASGSTRGRNQPQHF. The CDR3 region has the DNA TGTGCCAGCGGATCAACCCGAGGCCGCAATCAGCCCCAGCATTTT. This chain links TRBV28 with TRBJ1-5, with D unclear. The CDR3 covers 15 residues. Germline V CDR1 and CDR2: MDHEN, SYDVKM. V shed 8 bases and J shed 2 bases, with 16 bases lying between them.

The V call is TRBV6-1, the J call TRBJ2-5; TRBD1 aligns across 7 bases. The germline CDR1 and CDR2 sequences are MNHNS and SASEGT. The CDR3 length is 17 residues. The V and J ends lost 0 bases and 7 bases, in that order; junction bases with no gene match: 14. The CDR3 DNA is TGTGCCAGCAGTGAAGCAGTGGACCGAGGGACAGTTGGGACCCAGTACTTC. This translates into CASSEAVDRGTVGTQYF.

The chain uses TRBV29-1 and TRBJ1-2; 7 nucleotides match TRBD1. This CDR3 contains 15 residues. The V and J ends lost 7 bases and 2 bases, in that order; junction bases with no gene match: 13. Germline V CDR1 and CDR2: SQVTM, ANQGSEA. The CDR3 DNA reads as TGCAGCGCAGAAGGTCAGGGGGTGAAGAACTATGGCTACACCTTC. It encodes CSAEGQGVKNYGYTF.

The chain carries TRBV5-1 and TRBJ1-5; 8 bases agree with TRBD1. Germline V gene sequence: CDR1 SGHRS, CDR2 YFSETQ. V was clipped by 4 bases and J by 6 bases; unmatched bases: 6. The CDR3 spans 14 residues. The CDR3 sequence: CASSPYQGAQPQHF. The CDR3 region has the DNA TGCGCCAGCAGCCCTTACCAGGGGGCTCAGCCCCAGCATTTT.

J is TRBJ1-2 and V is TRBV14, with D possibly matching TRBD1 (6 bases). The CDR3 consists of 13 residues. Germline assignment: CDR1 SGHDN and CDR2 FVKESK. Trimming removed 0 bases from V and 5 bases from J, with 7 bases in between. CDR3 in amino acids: CASSQDRGYGYTF. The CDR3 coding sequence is TGTGCCAGCAGCCAAGACAGGGGTTATGGCTACACCTTC.

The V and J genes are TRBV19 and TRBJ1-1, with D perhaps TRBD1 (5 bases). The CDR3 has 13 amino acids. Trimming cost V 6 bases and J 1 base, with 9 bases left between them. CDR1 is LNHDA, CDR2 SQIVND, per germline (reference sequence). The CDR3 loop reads CASRGLPNTEAFF. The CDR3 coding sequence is TGTGCCAGTAGGGGACTTCCGAACACTGAAGCTTTCTTT.

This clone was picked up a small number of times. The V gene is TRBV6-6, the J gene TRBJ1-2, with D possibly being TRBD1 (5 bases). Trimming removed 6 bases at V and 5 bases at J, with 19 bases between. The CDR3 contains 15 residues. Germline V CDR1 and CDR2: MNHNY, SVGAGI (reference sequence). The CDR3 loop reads CASRPRSGNGYGYTF. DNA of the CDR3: TGTGCCAGCAGGCCGAGATCAGGGAATGGATATGGCTACACCTTC.

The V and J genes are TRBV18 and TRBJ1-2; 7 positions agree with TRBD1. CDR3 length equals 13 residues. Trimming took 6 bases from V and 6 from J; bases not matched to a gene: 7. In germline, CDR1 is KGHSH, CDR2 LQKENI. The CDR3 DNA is TGTGCCAGCTCCCGGGACAGCTCGAATGGCTACACCTTC. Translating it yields CASSRDSSNGYTF.

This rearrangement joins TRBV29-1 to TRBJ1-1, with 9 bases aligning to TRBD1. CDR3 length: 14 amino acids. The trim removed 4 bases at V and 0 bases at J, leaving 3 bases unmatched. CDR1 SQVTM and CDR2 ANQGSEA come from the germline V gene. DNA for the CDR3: TGCAGCGTTGGACAGGGGGGGATGAACACTGAAGCTTTCTTT. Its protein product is CSVGQGGMNTEAFF.

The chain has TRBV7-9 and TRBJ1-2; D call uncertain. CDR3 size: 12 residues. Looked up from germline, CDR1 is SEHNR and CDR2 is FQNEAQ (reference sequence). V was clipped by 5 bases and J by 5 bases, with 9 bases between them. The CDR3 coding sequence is TGTGCCAGCAGCCGCCGGGAGTATGGCTACACCTTC. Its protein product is CASSRREYGYTF.